These T cell receptor beta chains were read from a single sample in a study of beta chain features in type 1 diabetes. Data came from immunoSEQ multiplex PCR; TCRdb stores just in-frame clones and leaves some out. The sample holds hundreds of thousands of clones, 13% seen once. Sequenced: naive CD4+ T cells from blood. These receptors originate from a man between 18 and 35 years old with type 1 diabetes. Each CDR3 is given with its conserved first and last residue. The order of the fields is J gene, clone size, V gene, D gene, CDR3 DNA, CDR3 protein. The D gene is left open where the match is weak. Size is stated for part of the rows, as once, few or many counts, or as a class when the clone is expanded.

>TRBJ1-5|few|TRBV5-4|.
TGTGCCAGCAGCTTGGGGGGCACGGATCAGCCCCAGCATTTT
CASSLGGTDQPQHF
>TRBJ2-7|.|TRBV7-3|TRBD1
TGTGCCAGCAGCCTACAGGGGGGCGAGCAGTACTTC
CASSLQGGEQYF
>TRBJ2-5|.|TRBV5-1|.
TGCGCCAGCAGCACCGAATTAGGACAGGCGGGAGGAGAGACCCAGTACTTC
CASSTELGQAGGETQYF
>TRBJ2-1|few|TRBV10-1|TRBD1
TGCGCCAGCAGCGGGGGACAGGGTAGTAGTGAGCAGTTCTTC
CASSGGQGSSEQFF
>TRBJ1-1|.|TRBV7-8|.
TGTGCCAGCAGCCCCGAGATGGGGAGAACTGAAGCTTTCTTT
CASSPEMGRTEAFF
>TRBJ1-1|few|TRBV7-8|.
TGTGCCAGCAGCTTAGCTGGTTTGAACACTGAAGCTTTCTTT
CASSLAGLNTEAFF
>TRBJ2-7|few|TRBV9|.
TGTGCCAGCAGCCCCCACCGTACGGACGCCGAGCAGTACTTC
CASSPHRTDAEQYF
>TRBJ2-7|.|TRBV2|TRBD2
TGTGCCAGCGGCGGGGACTATGCCGTCGAGCAGTACTTC
CASGGDYAVEQYF
>TRBJ2-1|few|TRBV5-1|.
TGCGCCAGCAGCTTGAGGCCTGGACCCGGTGAGCAGTTCTTC
CASSLRPGPGEQFF
>TRBJ1-6|few|TRBV4-2|TRBD1
TGTGCCAGCAGCCCACCGGGACAGGGTGATTCACCCCTCCACTTT
CASSPPGQGDSPLHF
>TRBJ1-5|few|TRBV29-1|.
TGCAGCGTTGGGGACGGAGGGGCAGGGACTCAGCCCCAGCATTTT
CSVGDGGAGTQPQHF
>TRBJ1-4|.|TRBV7-9|TRBD1
TGTGCCAGCAGCTTCGGGACAGGGCGAGAAAAACTGTTTTTT
CASSFGTGREKLFF
>TRBJ2-3|.|TRBV5-1|TRBD1
TGCGCCAGCAGCTTGACTGGACAGGGCACAGATACGCAGTATTTT
CASSLTGQGTDTQYF
>TRBJ2-6|few|TRBV5-1|.
TGCGCCAGCAGCTTGGCCCCAGGCGCACCCTCTGGGGCCAACGTCCTGACTTTC
CASSLAPGAPSGANVLTF
>TRBJ2-1|few|TRBV5-1|.
TGCGCCAGCAGCTTAGGCAACAATGAGCAGTTCTTC
CASSLGNNEQFF
>TRBJ2-5|.|TRBV7-9|.
TGTGCCAGCAGCTTAAACAGGGAGTCGAAGACCCAGTACTTC
CASSLNRESKTQYF
>TRBJ1-2|few|TRBV5-1|TRBD1
TGCGCCAGCAGCTTGGCCCCCGGGACAGGGGAAGGCTACACCTTC
CASSLAPGTGEGYTF
>TRBJ2-7|few|TRBV6-5|.
TGTGCCAGCAGTTACTTACCGACAGTCTCCTACGAGCAGTACTTC
CASSYLPTVSYEQYF
>TRBJ1-1|few|TRBV4-1|.
TGCGCCAGCAGCCAAGAACCCCAGGGTACTGAAGCTTTCTTT
CASSQEPQGTEAFF
>TRBJ2-1|.|TRBV7-9|TRBD2
TGTGCCAGCAGCTTACGGACTAGCGGGGGTAGTCGGTTCTTC
CASSLRTSGGSRFF
>TRBJ1-1|.|TRBV6-1|.
TGTGCCACCATTCCGGGACAAAGAGCTGAAGCTTTCTTT
CATIPGQRAEAFF
>TRBJ2-1|.|TRBV10-2|TRBD1
TGCGCCAGCAGTGAGTCGAGGGGAACAGGGGGCCCGGGAAATGAGCAGTTCTTC
CASSESRGTGGPGNEQFF
>TRBJ2-1|few|TRBV18|.
TGTGCCAGCTCGGCCCACAGGGAGGGTGAGCAGTTCTTC
CASSAHREGEQFF
>TRBJ2-1|.|TRBV4-1|.
TGCGCCAGCAGCCAGTTGGGTCTCAAGTACAATGAGCAGTTCTTC
CASSQLGLKYNEQFF
>TRBJ1-1|.|TRBV30|TRBD1
TGTGCCTGGAGGGGACAGGCGCGCACTGAAGCTTTCTTT
CAWRGQARTEAFF
>TRBJ1-2|few|TRBV2|TRBD1
TGTGCCACCCTCAAATCGGGACAGTCTAACTATGGCTACACCTTC
CATLKSGQSNYGYTF
>TRBJ1-2|.|TRBV20-1|.
TGCAGTGCCCCCGGGACGGGGGGCTACACCTTC
CSAPGTGGYTF